The sequence of this T cell receptor (beta chain) was determined in a study of identical twins. On this clonotype itself: Antigen unknown.

V trimming: 5 bases; J trimming: 7 bases; junction bases outside the gene matches: 5. Germline CDR1 and CDR2: SGHTA and FQGNSA. The CDR3 has 13 amino acids. General study results and limits: Insertions were reduced in abundant cord blood beta clonotypes but not in memory repertoires. Zero-insertion results could be subject to partial confounding by invariant MAIT and iNKT cells.

Unique molecular identifiers were present on the cDNA, which also gained a universal primer site by template switching. TCRdb independently ran MiXCR on the 5' RACE reads; one entry per CDR3 protein. The sample shows fewer than 550,000 distinct CDR3 sequences, roughly an eighth of them seen only once. The data also belong to a second study, concerning yellow fever vaccine responses in identical twins.

The receptor's source is a woman between 18 and 29 years old in good health. This chain joins TRBV7-2 and TRBJ2-1; 7 bases map to TRBD2. Sample: CD4+ T cells sorted from blood. CDR3 region: CASSREANNEQFF. CDR3 in DNA: TGTGCCAGCAGCCGGGAGGCGAATAATGAGCAGTTCTTC. Looking up the rest from reference TRBV7-2 and TRBJ2-1 gives the full variable domain: GAGVSQSPSNKVTEKGKDVELRCDPISGHTALYWYRQSLGQGLEFLIYFQGNSAPDKSGLPSDRFSAERTGGSVSTLTIQRTQQEDSAVYLCASSREANNEQFFGPGTRLTVL.